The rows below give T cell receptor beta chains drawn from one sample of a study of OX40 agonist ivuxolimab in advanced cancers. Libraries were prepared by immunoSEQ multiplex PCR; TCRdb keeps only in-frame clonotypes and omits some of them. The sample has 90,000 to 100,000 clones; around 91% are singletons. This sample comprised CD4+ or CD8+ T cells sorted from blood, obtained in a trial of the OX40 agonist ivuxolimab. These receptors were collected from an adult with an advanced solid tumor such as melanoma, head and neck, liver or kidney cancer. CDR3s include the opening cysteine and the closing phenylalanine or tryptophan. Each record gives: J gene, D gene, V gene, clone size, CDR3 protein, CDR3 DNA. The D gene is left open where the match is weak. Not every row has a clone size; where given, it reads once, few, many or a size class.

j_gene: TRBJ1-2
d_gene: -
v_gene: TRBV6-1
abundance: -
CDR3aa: CAISESSAYGYTF
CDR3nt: TGTGCCATCAGTGAGTCCTCGGCTTATGGCTACACCTTC

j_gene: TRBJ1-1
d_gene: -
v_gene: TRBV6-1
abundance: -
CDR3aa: CASRQNLNTEAFF
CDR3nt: TGTGCCAGCAGACAAAATTTGAACACTGAAGCTTTCTTT

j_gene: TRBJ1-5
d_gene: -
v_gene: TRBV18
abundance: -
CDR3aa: CASSPSVTGTQPQHF
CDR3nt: TGTGCCAGCTCACCATCTGTTACAGGGACTCAGCCCCAGCATTTT

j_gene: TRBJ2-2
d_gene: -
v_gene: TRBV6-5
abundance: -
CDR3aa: CASRETGNTGELFF
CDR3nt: TGTGCCAGCAGGGAAACAGGGAACACCGGGGAGCTGTTTTTT

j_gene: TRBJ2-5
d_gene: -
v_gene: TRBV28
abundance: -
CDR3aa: CASSPRGGGAYETQYF
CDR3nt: TGTGCCAGCAGTCCGAGGGGAGGGGGCGCTTACGAGACCCAGTACTTC

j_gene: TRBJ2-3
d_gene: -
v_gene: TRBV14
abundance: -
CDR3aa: CASSLARRADTQYF
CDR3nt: TGTGCCAGCAGCTTAGCTCGCAGGGCAGATACGCAGTATTTT

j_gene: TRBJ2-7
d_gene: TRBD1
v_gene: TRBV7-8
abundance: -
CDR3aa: CASLGTGKSYEQYF
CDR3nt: TGTGCCAGCTTGGGGACAGGGAAGTCCTACGAGCAGTACTTC

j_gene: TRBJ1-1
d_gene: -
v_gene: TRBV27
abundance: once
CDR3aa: CASSLSSDSSAFF
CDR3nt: TGTGCCAGCAGTTTATCGTCGGACAGTTCAGCTTTCTTT

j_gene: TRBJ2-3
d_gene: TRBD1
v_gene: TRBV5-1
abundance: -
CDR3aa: CASSSGTGIDTQYF
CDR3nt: TGCGCCAGCAGCTCCGGGACAGGGATAGATACGCAGTATTTT

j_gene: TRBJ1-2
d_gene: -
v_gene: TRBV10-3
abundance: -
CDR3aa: CAINDPGRANYGYTF
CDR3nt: TGTGCCATCAACGACCCGGGAAGGGCAAACTATGGCTACACCTTC

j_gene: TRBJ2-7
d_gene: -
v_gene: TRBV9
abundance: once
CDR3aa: CASSVGGLGGYEQYF
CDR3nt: TGTGCCAGCAGCGTAGGAGGTTTGGGGGGCTACGAGCAGTACTTC

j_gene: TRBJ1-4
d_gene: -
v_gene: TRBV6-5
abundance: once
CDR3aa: CASSLIVGATEKLFF
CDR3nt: TGTGCCAGCAGTTTAATTGTGGGGGCAACCGAAAAACTGTTTTTT

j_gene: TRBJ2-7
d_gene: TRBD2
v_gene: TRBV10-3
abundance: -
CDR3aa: CAIRAGGRSYEQYF
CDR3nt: TGTGCCATCAGAGCGGGAGGCCGCTCCTACGAGCAGTACTTC

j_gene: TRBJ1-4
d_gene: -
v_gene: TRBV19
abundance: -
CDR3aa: CASTTQLQGKLFF
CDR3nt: TGTGCCAGTACGACCCAGCTACAGGGAAAACTGTTTTTT

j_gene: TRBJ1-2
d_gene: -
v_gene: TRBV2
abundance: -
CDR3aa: CASSGNKSGGPTGTVGLYYGYTF
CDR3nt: TGTGCCAGCAGTGGGAATAAATCGGGAGGACCCACAGGGACGGTGGGGCTTTACTATGGCTACACCTTC

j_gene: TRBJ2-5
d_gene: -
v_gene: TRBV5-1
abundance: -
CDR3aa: CASSRRYQETQYF
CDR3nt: TGCGCCAGCAGCCGGAGGTACCAAGAGACCCAGTACTTC

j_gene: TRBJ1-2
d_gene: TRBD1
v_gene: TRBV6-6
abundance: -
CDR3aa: CASSSGQGARYGYTF
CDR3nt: TGTGCCAGCAGTTCGGGACAGGGGGCCAGATATGGCTACACCTTC

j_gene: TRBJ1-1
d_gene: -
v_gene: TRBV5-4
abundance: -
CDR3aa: CASSPGIQGEAFF
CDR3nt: TGTGCCAGCAGCCCAGGGATACAGGGAGAAGCTTTCTTT

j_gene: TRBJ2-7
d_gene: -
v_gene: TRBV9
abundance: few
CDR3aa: CASSVGTEPYEQYF
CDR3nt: TGTGCCAGCAGCGTAGGTACAGAACCCTACGAGCAGTACTTC

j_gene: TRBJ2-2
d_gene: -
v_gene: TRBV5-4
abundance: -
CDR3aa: CASSPRQLNTGELFF
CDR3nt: TGTGCCAGCAGCCCACGACAGCTGAACACCGGGGAGCTGTTTTTT

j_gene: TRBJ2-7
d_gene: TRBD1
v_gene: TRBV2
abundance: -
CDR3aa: CASDSGQSYEQYF
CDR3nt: TGTGCCAGCGACTCGGGACAGTCTTACGAGCAGTACTTC

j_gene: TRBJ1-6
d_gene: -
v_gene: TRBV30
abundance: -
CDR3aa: CAWDRFGNSPLHF
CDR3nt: TGTGCCTGGGACAGGTTTGGGAATTCACCCCTCCACTTT

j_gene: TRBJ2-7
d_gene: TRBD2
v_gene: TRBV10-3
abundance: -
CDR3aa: CAISESKSGRLSYEQYF
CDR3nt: TGTGCCATCAGTGAGTCGAAGAGCGGGAGATTGTCCTACGAGCAGTACTTC

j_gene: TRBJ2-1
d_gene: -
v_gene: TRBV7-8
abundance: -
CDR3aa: CASSLGSSWGLTNEQFF
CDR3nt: TGTGCCAGCAGCTTAGGTTCGAGTTGGGGACTCACGAATGAGCAGTTCTTC

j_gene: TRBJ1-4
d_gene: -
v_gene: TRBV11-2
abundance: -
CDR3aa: CASSFNTFNEKLFF
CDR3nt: TGTGCCAGCAGCTTTAACACATTTAATGAAAAACTGTTTTTT

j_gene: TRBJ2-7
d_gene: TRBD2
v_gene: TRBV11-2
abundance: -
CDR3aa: CASSFEAGDGYEQYF
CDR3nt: TGTGCCAGCAGCTTTGAAGCGGGAGACGGTTACGAGCAGTACTTC

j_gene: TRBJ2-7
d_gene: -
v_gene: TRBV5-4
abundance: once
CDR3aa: CASSWVPDSPPYEQYF
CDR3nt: TGTGCCAGCAGCTGGGTACCGGACAGCCCTCCCTACGAGCAGTACTTC

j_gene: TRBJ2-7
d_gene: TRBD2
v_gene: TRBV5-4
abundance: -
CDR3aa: CASSSMTSGSYEQYF
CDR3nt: TGTGCCAGCAGCTCGATGACTAGCGGCTCCTACGAGCAGTACTTC

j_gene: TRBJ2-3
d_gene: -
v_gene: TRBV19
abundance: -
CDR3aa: CASSINKKDTQYF
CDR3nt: TGTGCCAGTAGTATTAACAAGAAGGATACGCAGTATTTT

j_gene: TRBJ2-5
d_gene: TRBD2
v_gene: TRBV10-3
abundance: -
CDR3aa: CAISERAGQETQYF
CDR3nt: TGTGCCATCAGTGAAAGAGCGGGGCAAGAGACCCAGTACTTC

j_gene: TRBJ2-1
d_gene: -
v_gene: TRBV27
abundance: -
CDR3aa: CASSMLAGGEQFF
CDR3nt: TGTGCCAGCAGTATGCTAGCTGGGGGTGAGCAGTTCTTC

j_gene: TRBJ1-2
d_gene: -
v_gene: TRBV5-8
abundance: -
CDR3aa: CASSLSFGGYTF
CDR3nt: TGTGCCAGCAGCTTGAGTTTTGGTGGCTACACCTTC

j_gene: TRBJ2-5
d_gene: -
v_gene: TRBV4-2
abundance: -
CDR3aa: CASSGAKGGGETQYF
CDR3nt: TGTGCCAGCAGCGGGGCTAAGGGGGGAGGAGAGACCCAGTACTTC

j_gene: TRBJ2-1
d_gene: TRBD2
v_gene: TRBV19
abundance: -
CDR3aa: CASRAGGAYNEQFF
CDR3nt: TGTGCCAGTAGGGCCGGGGGGGCATACAATGAGCAGTTCTTC

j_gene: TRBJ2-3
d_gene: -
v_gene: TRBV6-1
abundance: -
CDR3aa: CASSDWSGVTDTQYF
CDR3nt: TGTGCCAGCAGTGATTGGTCAGGAGTCACAGATACGCAGTATTTT

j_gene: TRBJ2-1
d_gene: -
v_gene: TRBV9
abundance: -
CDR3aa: CASSAHSPGVFDEQFF
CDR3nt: TGTGCCAGCAGCGCCCACAGCCCCGGTGTGTTCGATGAGCAGTTCTTC

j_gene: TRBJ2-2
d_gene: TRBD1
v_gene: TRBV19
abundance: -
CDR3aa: CASSQQGATGELFF
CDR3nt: TGTGCCAGTAGTCAACAGGGGGCGACCGGGGAGCTGTTTTTT

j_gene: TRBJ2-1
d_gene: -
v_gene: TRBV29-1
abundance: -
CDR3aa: CSHADYNEQFF
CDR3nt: TGCAGCCATGCGGACTACAATGAGCAGTTCTTC

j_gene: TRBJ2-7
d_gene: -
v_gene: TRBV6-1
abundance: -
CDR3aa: CASSLSHPYEQYF
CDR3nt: TGTGCCAGCAGTTTGTCTCACCCCTACGAGCAGTACTTC

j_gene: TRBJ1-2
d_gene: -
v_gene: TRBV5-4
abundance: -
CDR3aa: CASIQPPARGYGYTF
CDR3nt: TGTGCCAGCATCCAGCCCCCGGCCAGGGGCTATGGCTACACCTTC

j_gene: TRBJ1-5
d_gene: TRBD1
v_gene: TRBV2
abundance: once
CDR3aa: CASSAPGGYSNQPQHF
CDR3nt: TGTGCCAGCAGTGCCCCAGGGGGATACTCTAATCAGCCCCAGCATTTT

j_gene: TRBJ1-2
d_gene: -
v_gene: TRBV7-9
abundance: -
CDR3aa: CASSGGARNYGYTF
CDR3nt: TGTGCCAGCAGCGGGGGGGCGCGGAACTATGGCTACACCTTC

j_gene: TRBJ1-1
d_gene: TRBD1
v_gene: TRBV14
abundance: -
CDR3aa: CASSQRTGGDTEAFF
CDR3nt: TGTGCCAGCAGCCAGCGGACAGGGGGCGACACTGAAGCTTTCTTT

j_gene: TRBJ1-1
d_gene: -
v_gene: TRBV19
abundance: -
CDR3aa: CASSMNGWGAEAFF
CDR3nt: TGTGCCAGTAGTATGAATGGCTGGGGGGCTGAAGCTTTCTTT

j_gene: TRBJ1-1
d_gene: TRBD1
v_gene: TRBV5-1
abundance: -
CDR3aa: CASSLTTGTGGTNTEAFF
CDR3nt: TGCGCCAGCAGCTTAACTACCGGGACAGGGGGGACGAACACTGAAGCTTTCTTT

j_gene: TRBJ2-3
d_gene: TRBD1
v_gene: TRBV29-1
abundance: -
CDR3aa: CSADRGRLTDTQYF
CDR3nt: TGCAGCGCGGACAGGGGGCGACTAACAGATACGCAGTATTTT

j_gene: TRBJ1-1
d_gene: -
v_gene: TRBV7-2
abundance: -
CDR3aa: CASSFGRVATEAFF
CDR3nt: TGTGCCAGCAGCTTCGGACGCGTGGCCACTGAAGCTTTCTTT

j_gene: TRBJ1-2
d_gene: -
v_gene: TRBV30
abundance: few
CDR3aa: CAWSVRGDDGYTF
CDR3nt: TGTGCCTGGAGTGTACGAGGGGACGATGGCTACACCTTC

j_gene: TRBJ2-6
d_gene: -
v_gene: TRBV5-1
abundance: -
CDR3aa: CASSQQTSGANVLTF
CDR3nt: TGCGCCAGCAGCCAACAGACCTCTGGGGCCAACGTCCTGACTTTC

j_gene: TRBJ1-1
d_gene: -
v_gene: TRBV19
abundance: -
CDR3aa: CASHRIGNTEAFF
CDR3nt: TGTGCCAGCCATCGGATAGGGAACACTGAAGCTTTCTTT